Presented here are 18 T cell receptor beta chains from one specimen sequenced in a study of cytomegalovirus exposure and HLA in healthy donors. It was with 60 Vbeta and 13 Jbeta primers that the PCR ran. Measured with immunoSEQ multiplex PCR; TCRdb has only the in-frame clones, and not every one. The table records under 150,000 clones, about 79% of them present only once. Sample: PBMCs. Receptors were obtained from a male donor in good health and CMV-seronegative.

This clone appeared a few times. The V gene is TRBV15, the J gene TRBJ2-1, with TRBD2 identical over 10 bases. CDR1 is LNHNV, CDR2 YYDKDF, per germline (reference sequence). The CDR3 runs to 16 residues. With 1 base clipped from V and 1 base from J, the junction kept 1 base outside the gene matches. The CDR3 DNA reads TGTGCCACCAGCAGAGGGACTAGCGGATCCTACAATGAGCAGTTCTTC. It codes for CATSRGTSGSYNEQFF. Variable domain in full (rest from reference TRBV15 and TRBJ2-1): DAMVIQNPRYQVTQFGKPVTLSCSQTLNHNVMYWYQQKSSQAPKLLFHYYDKDFNNEADTPDNFQSRRPNTSFCFLDIRSPGLGDTAMYLCATSRGTSGSYNEQFFGPGTRLTVL.

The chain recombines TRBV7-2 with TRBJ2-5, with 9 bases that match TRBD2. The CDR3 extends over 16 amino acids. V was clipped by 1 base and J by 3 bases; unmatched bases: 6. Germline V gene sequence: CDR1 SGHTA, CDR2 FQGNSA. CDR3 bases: TGTGCCAGCAGCTTAGTTAGCGGGAGACTGGAAGAGACCCAGTACTTC. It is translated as CASSLVSGRLEETQYF.

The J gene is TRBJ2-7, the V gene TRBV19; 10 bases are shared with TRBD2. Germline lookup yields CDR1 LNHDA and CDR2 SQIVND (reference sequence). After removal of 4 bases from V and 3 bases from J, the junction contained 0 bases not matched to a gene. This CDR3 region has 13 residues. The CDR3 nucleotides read TGTGCCAGTAGTACTAGCGGGAGCTACGAGCAGTACTTC. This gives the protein CASSTSGSYEQYF.

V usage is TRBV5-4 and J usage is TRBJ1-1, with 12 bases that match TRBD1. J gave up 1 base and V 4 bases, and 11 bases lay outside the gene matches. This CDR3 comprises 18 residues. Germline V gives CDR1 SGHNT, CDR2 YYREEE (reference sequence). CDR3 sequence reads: CASSPRWDRGRRNTEAFF. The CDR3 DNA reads TGTGCCAGCAGCCCACGGTGGGACAGGGGGCGACGGAACACTGAAGCTTTCTTT.

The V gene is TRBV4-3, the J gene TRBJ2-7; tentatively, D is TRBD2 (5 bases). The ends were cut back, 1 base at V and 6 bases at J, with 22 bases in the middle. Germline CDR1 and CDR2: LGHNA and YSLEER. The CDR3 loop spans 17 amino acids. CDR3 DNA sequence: TGCGCCAGCAGCCAAGTTCCCAGAGGAGGCCTCCTCTCCGAGCAGTACTTC. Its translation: CASSQVPRGGLLSEQYF.

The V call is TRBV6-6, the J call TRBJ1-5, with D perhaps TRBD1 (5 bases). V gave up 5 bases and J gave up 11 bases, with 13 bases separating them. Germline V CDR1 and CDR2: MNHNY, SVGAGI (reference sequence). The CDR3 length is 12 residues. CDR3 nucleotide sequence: TGTGCCAGCAGTACCCCTAGGGGTACCCAGCATTTT. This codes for CASSTPRGTQHF.

CDR3 amino acids: CASSQDQSSSYEQYF. In DNA form, the CDR3 reads TGCGCCAGCAGCCAAGATCAAAGTAGCTCCTACGAGCAGTACTTC. This chain uses TRBV4-1 with TRBJ2-7; D gene ambiguous. There are 15 residues in the CDR3. Germline V gives CDR1 MGHRA, CDR2 YSYEKL. Trimming removed 0 bases at V and 0 bases at J, with 9 bases between.

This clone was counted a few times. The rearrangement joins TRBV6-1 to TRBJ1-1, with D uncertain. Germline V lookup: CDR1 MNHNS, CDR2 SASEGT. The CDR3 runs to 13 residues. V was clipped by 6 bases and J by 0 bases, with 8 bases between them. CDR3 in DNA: TGTGCCAGCAGCGGCGGGGTGAACACTGAAGCTTTCTTT. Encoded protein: CASSGGVNTEAFF.

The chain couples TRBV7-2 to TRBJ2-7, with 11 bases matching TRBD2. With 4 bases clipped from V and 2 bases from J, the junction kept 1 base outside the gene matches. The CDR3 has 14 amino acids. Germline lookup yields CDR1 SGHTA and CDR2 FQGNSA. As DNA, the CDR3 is TGTGCCAGCAGCTCTAGCGGGGGGCCCTACGAGCAGTACTTC. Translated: CASSSSGGPYEQYF.

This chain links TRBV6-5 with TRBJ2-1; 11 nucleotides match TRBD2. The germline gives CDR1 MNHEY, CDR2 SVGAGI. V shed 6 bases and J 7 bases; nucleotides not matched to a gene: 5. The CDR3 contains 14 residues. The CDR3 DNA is TGTGCCAGCAGCGGGGGACTAGCGGTTAATGAGCAGTTCTTC. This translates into CASSGGLAVNEQFF.

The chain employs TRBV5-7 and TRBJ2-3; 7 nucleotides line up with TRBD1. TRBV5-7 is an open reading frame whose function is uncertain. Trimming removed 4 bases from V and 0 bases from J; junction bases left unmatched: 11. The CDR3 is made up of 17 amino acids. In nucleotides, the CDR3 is TGTGCCAGCAGCCCCAGACCTTACAGGGGTAGCACAGATACGCAGTATTTT. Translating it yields CASSPRPYRGSTDTQYF.

The CDR3 nucleotides read TGTGCCAGCTCACCCCGACTAGCGGGAGCGCACGAGCAGTACTTC. This encodes CASSPRLAGAHEQYF. The rearrangement links TRBV18 to TRBJ2-7; 12 positions agree with TRBD2. Per germline, CDR1 KGHSH and CDR2 LQKENI. This CDR3 is built from 15 residues. V was clipped by 3 bases and J by 5 bases; unmatched bases: 5.

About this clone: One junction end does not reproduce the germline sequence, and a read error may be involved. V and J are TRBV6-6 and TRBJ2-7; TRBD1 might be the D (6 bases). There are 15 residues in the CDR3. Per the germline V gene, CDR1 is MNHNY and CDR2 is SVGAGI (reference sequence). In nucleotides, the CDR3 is TGTGCCAGCAGTCGACTCGGGACACTTTCCTACGAGCAGCACTTC. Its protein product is CASSRLGTLSYEQHF.

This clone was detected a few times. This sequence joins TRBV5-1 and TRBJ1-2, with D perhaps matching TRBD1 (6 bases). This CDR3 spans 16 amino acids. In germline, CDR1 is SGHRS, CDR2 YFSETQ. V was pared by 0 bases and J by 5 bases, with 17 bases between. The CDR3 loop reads CASSLVVAGEGYGYTF. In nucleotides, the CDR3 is TGCGCCAGCAGCTTGGTTGTGGCAGGGGAAGGGTATGGCTACACCTTC.

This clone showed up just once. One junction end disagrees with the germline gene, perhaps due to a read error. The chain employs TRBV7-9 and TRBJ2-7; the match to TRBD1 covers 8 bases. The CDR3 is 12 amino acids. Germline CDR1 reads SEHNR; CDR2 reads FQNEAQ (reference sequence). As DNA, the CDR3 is TGTTCCAGCAGCTTAGGACAGGGTGAGCAGTACTTC. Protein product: CSSSLGQGEQYF.

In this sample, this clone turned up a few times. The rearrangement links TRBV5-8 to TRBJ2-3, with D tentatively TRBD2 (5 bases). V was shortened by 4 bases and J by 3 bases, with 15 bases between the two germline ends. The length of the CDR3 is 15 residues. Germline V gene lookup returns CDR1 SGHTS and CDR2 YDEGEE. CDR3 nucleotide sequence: TGTGCCAGCAGCCTCCTCGCGGGCCGGACAGATACGCAGTATTTT. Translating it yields CASSLLAGRTDTQYF.

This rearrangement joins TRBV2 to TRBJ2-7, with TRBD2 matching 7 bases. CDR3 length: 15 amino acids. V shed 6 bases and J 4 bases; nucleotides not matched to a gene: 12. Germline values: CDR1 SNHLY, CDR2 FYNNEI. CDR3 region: CASSSPRDYVYEQYF. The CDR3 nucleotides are TGTGCCAGCAGCTCACCCCGGGACTACGTATACGAGCAGTACTTC.

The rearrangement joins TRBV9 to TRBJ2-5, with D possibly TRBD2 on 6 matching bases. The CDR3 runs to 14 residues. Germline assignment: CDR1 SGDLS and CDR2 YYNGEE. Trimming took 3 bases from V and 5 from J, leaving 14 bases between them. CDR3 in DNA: TGTGCCAGCAGCGGGGGCGGACTAATGGAGACCCAGTACTTC. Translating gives CASSGGGLMETQYF.